The present entry profiles one T cell receptor beta chain with its context. The age range of participants was about 18 to 90 years, with residence in about 25 US areas. This sample was included in a study of blood T cell repertoires in COVID-19. Sequenced by immunoSEQ multiplex PCR; TCRdb stores in-frame clones only, minus some. The repertoire has 130,000 or so clones, 70% to 90% of them found once; the top ten carry approximately 3%. Material: PBMCs or T cells enriched from blood (not recorded which). This sequence was found in a woman aged 45-65 years with acute COVID-19.

The CDR3 DNA reads as TGTGCCAGCTCGGGAGAGGTAGCCAAAAACATTCAGTACTTC. This sequence encodes CASSGEVAKNIQYF. This chain uses TRBV18 with TRBJ2-4; perhaps TRBD2 as D (5 bases). The germline CDR1 and CDR2 sequences are KGHSH and LQKENI. Trimming cost V 6 bases and J 0 bases, with 9 bases left between them. The CDR3 is 14 residues long. Variable domain in full (rest from reference TRBV18 and TRBJ2-4): NAGVMQNPRHLVRRRGQEARLRCSPMKGHSHVYWYRQLPEEGLKFMVYLQKENIIDESGMPKERFSAEFPKEGPSILRIQQVVRGDSAAYFCASSGEVAKNIQYFGAGTRLSVL.